This T cell receptor beta chain was captured in a study of blood T cell repertoires in COVID-19. Study-level background: Donors in the United States, Italy and Spain gave samples during acute or convalescent COVID-19.

After removal of 3 bases from V and 6 bases from J, the junction contained 6 bases not matched to a gene. The CDR3 loop spans 15 amino acids. Germline loops: CDR1 SQVTM, CDR2 ANQGSEA. In the original processing: It was from reference gene primer amplification that nucleated cell counts were estimated. The repertoire was sequenced with immunoSEQ multiplex PCR; TCRdb's copy has only in-frame clones and lacks some. For V, J and clone size, that table is used; D and trimming come from the DNA. The top ten clones hold approximately 0.56% of a sample with some 180,000 clones, 90% of them seen once. In this sample, this clone turned up once.

The sequencing input was peripheral blood. V usage is TRBV29-1 and J usage is TRBJ2-1; TRBD2 matches at 12 bases. This TCR was sampled from a man in his fifties with acute or convalescent COVID-19. The CDR3 sequence: CSVDPTSGSGNEQFF. The CDR3 nucleotides are TGCAGCGTTGATCCGACTAGCGGGAGTGGCAATGAGCAGTTCTTC.